This is a list of T cell receptor beta chains from one sample in a study of vaccination and CD4 T cells after COVID-19. TCRdb independently ran MiXCR on the PCR reads; one entry per CDR3 protein. The sample lists about 7,200 distinct CDR3 sequences; under 65% were seen once. These receptors' antigens are unknown. The material sequenced was CD4+ T cells from blood, cultured in vitro. Receptor source: a human donor in good health. CDR3s include the opening cysteine and the closing phenylalanine or tryptophan. The D gene is left open where the match is weak.

CASSLGGSTEAFF | TRBJ1-1 | - | TRBV7-9
CAISGGQGKTQYF | TRBJ2-5 | TRBD1 | TRBV10-3
CASSETTYEQYF | TRBJ2-7 | - | TRBV6-1
CSAIQGPEQYF | TRBJ2-7 | - | TRBV20-1
CASSFLGTGYGYTF | TRBJ1-2 | TRBD1 | TRBV19
CASSLSAAGLKGAFF | TRBJ1-1 | - | TRBV11-2
CAWRGQHNSPLHF | TRBJ1-6 | TRBD1 | TRBV30
CASSLAKDKLFF | TRBJ1-4 | - | TRBV28
CASRPDRAAYELYF | TRBJ2-7 | TRBD1 | TRBV7-8
CASIQRGLNTEAFF | TRBJ1-1 | - | TRBV6-2/TRBV6-3
CASTVAGAYNEQFF | TRBJ2-1 | TRBD2 | TRBV27
CASSSAGGGTNGYTF | TRBJ1-2 | - | TRBV19
CSARTDRPGGEAFF | TRBJ1-1 | TRBD1 | TRBV20-1
CASSLAGGYYNEQFF | TRBJ2-1 | - | TRBV12-3/TRBV12-4
CASSPMLETAYGYTF | TRBJ1-2 | - | TRBV11-2
CSAAGTSGFRGQYF | TRBJ2-7 | TRBD2 | TRBV20-1
CASSLGGTSRYNEQFF | TRBJ2-1 | TRBD2 | TRBV7-2
CASRTGDYSNQPQHF | TRBJ1-5 | TRBD1 | TRBV6-1
CASRDSLYSNQPQHF | TRBJ1-5 | - | TRBV2
CASSHPQRGFQETQYF | TRBJ2-5 | - | TRBV4-1
CASSTSQGAGEQYF | TRBJ2-7 | TRBD1 | TRBV19
CASSLGGGTGEAFF | TRBJ1-1 | - | TRBV7-6
CSAKNLATGALLSNQPQHF | TRBJ1-5 | TRBD1 | TRBV20-1
CASSQAGARNQPQHF | TRBJ1-5 | - | TRBV6-1
CTSSQCPGARQPQHF | TRBJ1-5 | - | TRBV1
CASSLRSGTGTTGTQYF | TRBJ2-5 | - | TRBV19
CASSRPSGGVGSKNIQYF | TRBJ2-4 | TRBD2 | TRBV28
CSVLFGQANYGYTF | TRBJ1-2 | TRBD1 | TRBV29-1
CASSEAGGKGVGGYTF | TRBJ1-2 | - | TRBV2
CASRSVTVNTEAFF | TRBJ1-1 | - | TRBV6-1
CSARDTSGRVHEGTQYF | TRBJ2-5 | TRBD2 | TRBV20-1
CASSYGQYYEQYF | TRBJ2-7 | - | TRBV6-5
CSARSGLAGGRDYEQYF | TRBJ2-7 | TRBD2 | TRBV20-1
CASSSGGSTDTQYF | TRBJ2-3 | - | TRBV7-6
CASSGRQRGETQYF | TRBJ2-5 | TRBD2 | TRBV2